The next 12 T cell receptor beta chains were all read from a single sample in a study of blood T cell repertoires in COVID-19. Some clones are missing from TCRdb's copy, which holds only in-frame ones; the method was immunoSEQ multiplex PCR. Altogether more than 300,000 clones are present, more than 70% being singletons, with the ten largest covering around 1.6%. The material sequenced was peripheral blood. All receptors derive from a woman in her thirties with COVID-19, enrolled during active disease.

This clone was observed a single time. This chain connects TRBV7-9 to TRBJ2-1; TRBD2 matches at 10 bases. V dropped 1 base and J dropped 7; count of bases not matched to a gene: 7. CDR1 is SEHNR and CDR2 is FQNEAQ in the germline V gene (reference sequence). This CDR3 has 16 amino acids. CDR3 protein: CASSLVGTSVRNEQFF. DNA for the CDR3: TGTGCCAGCAGCTTAGTCGGGACTAGCGTAAGGAATGAGCAGTTCTTC.

The V call is TRBV5-8, the J call TRBJ1-2, with D unresolved. V shed 5 bases and J shed 5 bases, with 13 bases lying between them. Germline CDR1 and CDR2: SGHTS and YDEGEE. The length of the CDR3 is 13 residues. This CDR3 reads CASSLRTDYGYTF. The CDR3 bases are TGTGCCAGCAGTCTTCGGACTGATTATGGCTACACCTTC.

The chain joins TRBV5-1 to TRBJ1-2, with D possibly TRBD1 on 6 matching bases. Trimming pared 1 base from V and 0 bases from J, leaving 10 bases between. CDR1 SGHRS and CDR2 YFSETQ come from the germline V gene. The CDR3 runs 15 residues. The CDR3 DNA follows: TGCGCCAGCAGCTTGATGCAGGGGCCTAACTATGGCTACACCTTC. Translated: CASSLMQGPNYGYTF.

The V and J genes are TRBV7-2 and TRBJ1-4, with D possibly being TRBD1 (5 bases). The CDR3 is made up of 15 amino acids. The germline gives CDR1 SGHTA, CDR2 FQGNSA. With 3 bases removed from V and 8 bases from J, the gap between germline ends came to 16 bases. The CDR3 nucleotides read TGTGCCAGCAGCTTTATGCTGGGGCCGAACGAAAAACTGTTTTTT. Translated, it gives CASSFMLGPNEKLFF.

V is TRBV28 and J is TRBJ1-3; no clear D gene. Trimming cost V 7 bases and J 7 bases, with 17 bases left between them. From germline, CDR1 is MDHEN and CDR2 SYDVKM. The CDR3 extends over 14 amino acids. The CDR3 DNA sequence: TGTGCCAGCACCCCCTATGCCCCGGGGAACACCATATATTTT. The encoded protein is CASTPYAPGNTIYF.

The V and J genes are TRBV28 and TRBJ1-1; maybe TRBD1 (6 bases). Germline values: CDR1 MDHEN, CDR2 SYDVKM. Trimming left V 1 base short and J 1 base short, with 13 bases between. This CDR3 contains 16 residues. DNA of the CDR3: TGTGCCAGCAGTTTATTGGGGGCCCTGGGGAACACTGAAGCTTTCTTT. Its translation: CASSLLGALGNTEAFF.

The genes are TRBV6-6 and TRBJ1-1; D is undetermined. This CDR3 comprises 13 residues. Trimming removed 4 bases from V and 7 bases from J, with 13 bases in between. Germline values: CDR1 MNHNY, CDR2 SVGAGI (reference sequence). The CDR3 loop is CASSSAPGFEAFF. As DNA, the CDR3 is TGTGCCAGCAGTTCGGCCCCGGGGTTTGAAGCTTTCTTT.

The chain carries TRBV5-1 and TRBJ2-1; 7 bases are shared with TRBD1. V was pared by 0 bases and J by 3 bases, with 3 bases of the junction left unmatched. There are 15 residues in the CDR3. In germline, CDR1 is SGHRS, CDR2 YFSETQ. In DNA, the CDR3 is TGCGCCAGCAGCTTGGCCGGGACAGTCTACAATGAGCAGTTCTTC. It is translated as CASSLAGTVYNEQFF.

The chain employs TRBV7-9 and TRBJ2-1; weak D call: TRBD1 (5 bases). This CDR3 is 13 amino acids long. V gave up 6 bases and J gave up 7 bases, with 13 bases separating them. In germline, CDR1 is SEHNR, CDR2 FQNEAQ (reference sequence). The CDR3 DNA is TGTGCCAGCAGGGCTCCAGGGTCAAATGAGCAGTTCTTC. Its protein is CASRAPGSNEQFF. Based on the CDR3 plus reference TRBV7-9 and TRBJ2-1, the full variable domain is DTGVSQNPRHKITKRGQNVTFRCDPISEHNRLYWYRQTLGQGPEFLTYFQNEAQLEKSRLLSDRFSAERPKGSFSTLEIQRTEQGDSAMYLCASRAPGSNEQFFGPGTRLTVL.

This clone was found a few times. The V gene is TRBV11-3, the J gene TRBJ2-7; possibly TRBD1 for D (5 bases). CDR3 length: 13 amino acids. Trimming cost V 5 bases and J 3 bases, with 11 bases left between them. CDR1 and CDR2 from the germline V gene are SGHNT and YENEEA. The CDR3 here is CASSTTVNYEQYF. The CDR3 region has the DNA TGTGCCAGCAGCACGACAGTTAACTACGAGCAGTACTTC.

The table lists this clone with a count of one. This chain uses TRBV29-1 with TRBJ1-3; no clear D. Looked up from germline, CDR1 is SQVTM and CDR2 is ANQGSEA. With 5 bases removed from V and 4 bases from J, the gap between germline ends came to 6 bases. CDR3 length equals 11 residues. Written as DNA, the CDR3 is TGCAGCGTTATTTCGGGAAACACCATATATTTT. The encoded protein is CSVISGNTIYF.

V and J are TRBV9 and TRBJ1-3; unclear D gene. Germline V gene data show CDR1 as SGDLS and CDR2 as YYNGEE. V lost 0 bases and J lost 2, with 6 bases in between. The CDR3 totals 14 residues. This CDR3 reads CASSVAGAGNTIYF. For the CDR3, the DNA is TGTGCCAGCAGCGTAGCGGGAGCTGGAAACACCATATATTTT.